The text below deals with one T cell receptor (beta chain). V lost 2 bases and J lost 5; bases outside the gene matches: 6. Germline V gives CDR1 SGHNT, CDR2 YYREEE (reference sequence). The CDR3 sequence is 15 residues long. The data were obtained in a study of technical replicates of blood from several donors. Libraries were prepared by immunoSEQ multiplex PCR; TCRdb keeps only in-frame clonotypes and omits some of them. Of tens of thousands of clones in the sample, about 95% are singletons; the top ten hold about 2.9%. The sequencing input was PBMCs. The chain employs TRBV5-4 and TRBJ1-4, with 7 bases matching TRBD1. This clonotype was sampled from a human donor in good health. Some clones in this sample may be carry-over from other donors' samples. The CDR3 DNA is TGTGCCAGCAGCTTACGGACAGGCCAAAATGAAAAACTGTTTTTT. It codes for CASSLRTGQNEKLFF.